This note documents a single TCR beta chain sequence. Its target is unknown. The method was immunoSEQ multiplex PCR; TCRdb's version includes in-frame clones alone and lacks a portion of them. The sample gives 55,000 to 75,000 clones, about 86% of which show up once; roughly 3% is in the top ten. This sample is part of a study of pediatric ulcerative colitis. Study overall: Most patients had pancolitis, and two had left-sided colitis. Study observations and caveats: Substantially fewer templates came from two patients' blood samples. Two rectal clonotypes were found only in ulcerative colitis patients, all of them.

Trimming took 0 bases from V and 0 from J; bases not matched to a gene: 5. The CDR3 spans 17 residues. Germline CDR1 reads MGHRA; CDR2 reads YSYEKL. The blood sample was taken during the colonoscopy visit. This receptor was taken from a boy aged 5-17 years with severe ulcerative colitis. The J gene is TRBJ1-5, the V gene TRBV4-1, with 7 bases aligning to TRBD1. The sequenced sample consisted of blood. The CDR3 spells CASSQETGRYSNQPQHF. In DNA form, the CDR3 reads TGCGCCAGCAGCCAAGAGACAGGGCGTTATAGCAATCAGCCCCAGCATTTT.